These T cell receptor beta chains were read from a single sample in a study of T-cell reconstitution after alpha-beta-depleted transplantation in children. TCRdb passed the PCR reads through MiXCR, listing each CDR3 protein once. The repertoire has about 980,000 distinct CDR3 sequences, 25% to 30% of them found once; the top ten carry 28%. Sample: PBMCs, mostly from graft donor cells, taken 360 days after TCRalphabeta/CD19-depleted stem cell transplant. These receptors were obtained from a boy under two years old who had a stem cell transplant for SCID, so the T cells may come from the graft donor. Both conserved end residues are part of each CDR3. Fields, in order: clone size, J gene, D gene, V gene, CDR3 DNA, CDR3 protein. A D gene is named only where the DNA matches it firmly. Rows may omit the clone size; those that give it use once, few, many or a size class.

. | TRBJ2-1 | . | TRBV24-1 | TGTGCCACCAGTGACATCTATAACAATGAGCAGTTCTTC | CATSDIYNNEQFF
few | TRBJ2-5 | . | TRBV5-1 | TGCGCCAGCAGCTTGGGAGGAGTCCGGGGTCCGGTTGAGACCCAGTACTTC | CASSLGGVRGPVETQYF
. | TRBJ2-1 | TRBD1 | TRBV5-1 | TGCGCCAGCAGCTTGGGTCTATCGCGACAGGGGTCAACCTACAATGAGCAGTTCTTC | CASSLGLSRQGSTYNEQFF
. | TRBJ1-2 | . | TRBV5-6 | TGTGCCAGCAGCACCAACACAGGGTTTGGCTACACCTTC | CASSTNTGFGYTF
. | TRBJ1-5 | . | TRBV30 | TGTGCCTGGAGTACCGTGGCCCTCAATCAGCCCCAGCATTTT | CAWSTVALNQPQHF
few | TRBJ1-1 | TRBD1 | TRBV7-2 | TGTGCCAGCCGAAGACAGGGGATCACTGAAGCTTTCTTT | CASRRQGITEAFF
many | TRBJ2-1 | . | TRBV6-2/TRBV6-3 | TGTGCCAGCATTCACTTCCGGGAACCAAGTTTTTATCGTTACCACCAGGAGCAGTTCTTC | CASIHFREPSFYRYHQEQFF
. | TRBJ1-1 | . | TRBV6-5 | TGTGCCAGCAGTTACTCGATATCGATTGGTAGTACGGCTTTCTTT | CASSYSISIGSTAFF
many | TRBJ2-2 | TRBD1 | TRBV20-1 | TGCAGTGCTTCCGGGACAGGGGGGTATGGCGGGGAGCTGTTTTTT | CSASGTGGYGGELFF
. | TRBJ2-1 | . | TRBV7-2 | TGTGCCAGCAGCTTGGGGTCCGGCCGCGGCCCTGAGCAGTTCTTC | CASSLGSGRGPEQFF
. | TRBJ2-3 | . | TRBV4-1 | TGCGCCAGCAGCCAGTTAGGCGGGGGCACAGATACGCAGTATTTT | CASSQLGGGTDTQYF
few | TRBJ1-1 | . | TRBV28 | TGTGCCACCCAGGGGATGGGTGAAGCTTTCTTT | CATQGMGEAFF
. | TRBJ2-5 | TRBD2 | TRBV7-2 | TGTGCCAGCAGCCGGGAGGGTGTATCGGTCAGATTCGAGATCCAGTACTTC | CASSREGVSVRFEIQYF
. | TRBJ2-5 | TRBD2 | TRBV5-1 | TGCGCCACCAAGAGGGGGGTCCTACTAGCGGGGGTCCAAGAGACCCAGTACTTC | CATKRGVLLAGVQETQYF
few | TRBJ2-7 | . | TRBV5-1 | TGCGCCAGCAGCTTGGCGGGGAACCCCTACGAGCAGTACTTC | CASSLAGNPYEQYF
few | TRBJ1-1 | . | TRBV12-3/TRBV12-4 | TGTGCCAGCAGCCTTCTGGACAGTTTGCCAGCTTTCTTT | CASSLLDSLPAFF
. | TRBJ2-3 | TRBD2 | TRBV20-1 | TGCAGTGCTGGTACTAGCGGCTATAGCACAGATACGCAGTATTTT | CSAGTSGYSTDTQYF
few | TRBJ2-5 | TRBD1 | TRBV5-1 | TGCGCCAGCAGACAAGACGAAGGGACAGGCCCCCAAGAGACCCAGTACTTC | CASRQDEGTGPQETQYF
many | TRBJ2-3 | . | TRBV4-1 | TGCGCCAGCAGCCAAGGGGGCGGAAGAAGCACAGATACGCAGTATTTT | CASSQGGGRSTDTQYF
. | TRBJ2-1 | TRBD1 | TRBV10-3 | TGTGCCATCAGTTCTCGGGACAGGGGGAACAATGAGCAGTTCTTC | CAISSRDRGNNEQFF
. | TRBJ2-1 | . | TRBV4-1 | TGCGCCAGCAGCCAAGATAACCGGAGACCTGCATACAATGAGCAGTTCTTC | CASSQDNRRPAYNEQFF
. | TRBJ2-1 | . | TRBV10-3 | TGTGCCACCGAGGGGGCGGGGGGCCAAAACAATGAGCAGTTCTTC | CATEGAGGQNNEQFF
. | TRBJ1-2 | TRBD1 | TRBV20-1 | TGCAGTGCTTCCACTGACAGGGAGGGCTACACCTTC | CSASTDREGYTF
. | TRBJ2-5 | . | TRBV4-2 | TGTGCCAGCAGCCAAGACCCCGTCAGGGTCTCCCAAGAGACCCAGTACTTC | CASSQDPVRVSQETQYF
. | TRBJ2-1 | . | TRBV20-1 | TGCAGTGCCGCGTCAGGCGCCTCCTACAATGAGCAGTTCTTC | CSAASGASYNEQFF
few | TRBJ1-5 | TRBD1 | TRBV19 | TGTGCCAGTAGTTGGACAGGGAGGTCTAATCAGCCCCAGCATTTT | CASSWTGRSNQPQHF
. | TRBJ2-2 | TRBD2 | TRBV11-2 | TGTGCCAGCAGCCCGCGGACTAGCGGGCGAAACACCGGGGAGCTGTTTTTT | CASSPRTSGRNTGELFF
. | TRBJ1-5 | TRBD1 | TRBV15 | TGTGCCACCAGCAGATCGCTCGGGACAGTTGGTTTCCATCAGCCCCAGCATTTT | CATSRSLGTVGFHQPQHF
. | TRBJ2-3 | TRBD2 | TRBV7-3 | TGTGCCAGCAGCTCCCTAAGACTAGCGGGGGGGCAGACAGATACGCAGTATTTT | CASSSLRLAGGQTDTQYF
. | TRBJ2-1 | . | TRBV29-1 | TGCAGCGTTGAAGAAGGACAGACATACAATGAGCAGTTCTTC | CSVEEGQTYNEQFF
. | TRBJ2-5 | . | TRBV10-3 | TGTGCCATCAGTATGTTTGGGGAGACCCAGTACTTC | CAISMFGETQYF
. | TRBJ2-3 | . | TRBV27 | TGTGCCAGCAGTTTCTATCCACCTTACAGGGTGGTTGGCACAGATACGCAGTATTTT | CASSFYPPYRVVGTDTQYF
few | TRBJ2-1 | . | TRBV7-2 | TGTGCCAGCAGCTTAGGGTGGAATGAGCAGTTCTTC | CASSLGWNEQFF
few | TRBJ2-5 | TRBD2 | TRBV7-2 | TGTGCCAGCAGCCCCGGACTAGCGGGGATATGGGAGACCCAGTACTTC | CASSPGLAGIWETQYF
few | TRBJ2-7 | . | TRBV4-1 | TGCGCCAGCCGGAAGCGGCTTTCGGCCCAGGACTACGAGCAGTACTTC | CASRKRLSAQDYEQYF
few | TRBJ2-2 | TRBD1 | TRBV7-6 | TGTGCCAGCAGCTTAAACCCGGGGACAGTAGACACCGGGGAGCTGTTTTTT | CASSLNPGTVDTGELFF
. | TRBJ2-6 | . | TRBV2 | TGTGCCAGCAGTGGAATGTTGGGGCCTGGGGCCAACGTCCTGACTTTC | CASSGMLGPGANVLTF
. | TRBJ2-2 | . | TRBV4-1 | TGCGCCAGCAGCCAGAACTCCGGGCCCACCGGGGAGCTGTTTTTT | CASSQNSGPTGELFF
. | TRBJ1-1 | TRBD1 | TRBV5-1 | TGCGCCAGCAGCTCAGGGGGGGCGAACACTGAAGCTTTCTTT | CASSSGGANTEAFF
few | TRBJ2-1 | TRBD1 | TRBV7-8 | TGTGCCAGCAGCTTGGGGGGACAGGGAGCGGCCTACAATGAGCAGTTCTTC | CASSLGGQGAAYNEQFF
few | TRBJ2-5 | TRBD2 | TRBV4-2 | TGTGCCAGCAGCCAACAAACTAGCGGGGGAGTAGAAGAGACCCAGTACTTC | CASSQQTSGGVEETQYF
. | TRBJ2-1 | TRBD1 | TRBV12-3/TRBV12-4 | TGTGCCGGAGGGACAGGGGTAGGCAATGAGCAGTTCTTC | CAGGTGVGNEQFF
many | TRBJ2-1 | TRBD2 | TRBV10-3 | TGTGCCATCAGTGAGTCCCTAGCGGGAAACGAGCAGTTCTTC | CAISESLAGNEQFF
. | TRBJ2-7 | . | TRBV7-2 | TGTGCCAGCAGCTTAGAAGGCAATTACTACGAGCAGTACTTC | CASSLEGNYYEQYF
few | TRBJ2-3 | TRBD2 | TRBV5-5 | TGTGCCAGCAGCTTGCTTATTGCGGGGGGGCGAGATACGCAGTATTTT | CASSLLIAGGRDTQYF
few | TRBJ2-5 | . | TRBV6-2/TRBV6-3 | TGTGCCAGCAGTTACTTTGGGGAGACCCAGTACTTC | CASSYFGETQYF
. | TRBJ2-3 | . | TRBV12-3/TRBV12-4 | TGTGCCAGCAGTTACCGTTCCCGGGTATCCACAGATACGCAGTATTTT | CASSYRSRVSTDTQYF
. | TRBJ2-5 | . | TRBV9 | TGTGCCAGCAGTGGGGGTGGGCTAGGGGGGACCCAGTACTTC | CASSGGGLGGTQYF
few | TRBJ1-1 | TRBD1 | TRBV6-5 | TGTGCCAGCACTTCGACAGGGGCCACCCCTGAAGCTTTCTTT | CASTSTGATPEAFF
few | TRBJ1-2 | . | TRBV28 | TGTGCCAGCATAAATGGGGGACACTATGGCTACACCTTC | CASINGGHYGYTF
. | TRBJ2-7 | . | TRBV5-1 | TGCGCCAGCAGCTCTGGAGGGGACAGTACCTACGAGCAGTACTTC | CASSSGGDSTYEQYF
. | TRBJ2-3 | . | TRBV29-1 | TGCAGCGTCCAGATGGCGTTCACAGATACGCAGTATTTT | CSVQMAFTDTQYF
. | TRBJ2-1 | TRBD2 | TRBV12-5 | TGTGCTAGTGGTCCGGGCGGACTAGCGGGCCTTGAGCAGTTCTTC | CASGPGGLAGLEQFF
. | TRBJ2-5 | . | TRBV10-3 | TGTGCCGCCGGGCTACAAGAGACCCAGTACTTC | CAAGLQETQYF
. | TRBJ2-1 | . | TRBV5-1 | TGCGCCAGCAGCTTTGTCGGCGGGAACTACAATGAGCAGTTCTTC | CASSFVGGNYNEQFF
few | TRBJ2-7 | . | TRBV6-5 | TGTGCCAGCAGTTACAGGACCTCACCGGGATCAACCTACGAGCAGTACTTC | CASSYRTSPGSTYEQYF
few | TRBJ1-6 | TRBD1 | TRBV6-2/TRBV6-3 | TGTGCCAGCAGCCGACAGGGGGCCGGGCAGTCACCCCTCCACTTT | CASSRQGAGQSPLHF
. | TRBJ2-7 | . | TRBV4-2 | TGTGCCAGCAGGTTCGCGGCCTACGAGCAGTACTTC | CASRFAAYEQYF
. | TRBJ1-2 | . | TRBV11-1 | TGTGCCAGCAGCCTAGGCTCCCCGACAGATGGCTACACCTTC | CASSLGSPTDGYTF
few | TRBJ1-1 | TRBD1 | TRBV20-1 | TGCAGTGCTGCCTTACAGGGGGGCGCTTTCTTT | CSAALQGGAFF